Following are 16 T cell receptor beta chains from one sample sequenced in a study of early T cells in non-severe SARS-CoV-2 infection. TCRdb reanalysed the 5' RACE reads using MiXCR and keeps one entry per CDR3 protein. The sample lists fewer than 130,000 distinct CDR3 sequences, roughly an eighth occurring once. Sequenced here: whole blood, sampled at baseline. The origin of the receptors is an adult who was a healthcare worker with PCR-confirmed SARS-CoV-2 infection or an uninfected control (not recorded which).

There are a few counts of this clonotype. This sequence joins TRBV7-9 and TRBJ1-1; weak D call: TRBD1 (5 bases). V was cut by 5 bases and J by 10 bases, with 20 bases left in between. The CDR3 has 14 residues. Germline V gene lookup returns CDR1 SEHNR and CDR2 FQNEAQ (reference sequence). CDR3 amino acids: CASSPESRGDGAFF. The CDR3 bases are TGTGCCAGCAGCCCCGAATCTAGGGGAGACGGAGCTTTCTTT.

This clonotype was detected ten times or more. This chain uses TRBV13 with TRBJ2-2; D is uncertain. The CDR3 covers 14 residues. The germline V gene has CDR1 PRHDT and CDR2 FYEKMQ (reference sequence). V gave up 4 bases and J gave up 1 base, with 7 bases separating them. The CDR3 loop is CASSSVLNTGELFF. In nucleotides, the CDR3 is TGTGCCAGCAGCTCGGTCCTGAACACCGGGGAGCTGTTTTTT.

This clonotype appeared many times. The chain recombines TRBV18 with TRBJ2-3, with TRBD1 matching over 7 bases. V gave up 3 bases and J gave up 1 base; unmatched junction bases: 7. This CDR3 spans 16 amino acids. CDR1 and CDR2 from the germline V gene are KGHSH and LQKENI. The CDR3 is CASSPKRTGGTDTQYF. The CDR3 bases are TGTGCCAGCTCACCGAAACGAACAGGGGGCACAGATACGCAGTATTTT.

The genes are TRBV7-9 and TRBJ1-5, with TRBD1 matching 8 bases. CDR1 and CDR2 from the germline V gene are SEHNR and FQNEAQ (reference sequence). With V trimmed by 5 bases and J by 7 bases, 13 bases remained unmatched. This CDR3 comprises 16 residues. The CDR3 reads CASSRVFQGAGQPQHF. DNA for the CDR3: TGTGCCAGCAGCCGCGTATTCCAGGGGGCCGGGCAGCCCCAGCATTTT.

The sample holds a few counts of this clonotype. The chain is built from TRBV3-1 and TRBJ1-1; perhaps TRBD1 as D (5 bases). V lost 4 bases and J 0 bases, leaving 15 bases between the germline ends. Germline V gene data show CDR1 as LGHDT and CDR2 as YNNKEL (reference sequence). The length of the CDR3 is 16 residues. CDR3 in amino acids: CASSPQLTAMNTEAFF. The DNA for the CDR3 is TGTGCCAGCAGCCCCCAACTGACAGCCATGAACACTGAAGCTTTCTTT.

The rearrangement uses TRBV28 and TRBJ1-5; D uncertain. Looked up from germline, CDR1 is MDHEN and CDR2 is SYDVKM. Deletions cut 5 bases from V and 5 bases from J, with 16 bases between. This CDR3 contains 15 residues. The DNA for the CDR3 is TGTGCCAGCAGTCGAGCACCCGGGTCCGATCAGCCCCAGCATTTT. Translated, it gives CASSRAPGSDQPQHF.

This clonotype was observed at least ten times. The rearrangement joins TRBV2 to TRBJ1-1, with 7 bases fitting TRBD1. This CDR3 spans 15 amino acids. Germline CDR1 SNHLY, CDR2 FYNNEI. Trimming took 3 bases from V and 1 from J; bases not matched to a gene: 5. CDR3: CASSETGSTNTEAFF. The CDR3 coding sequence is TGTGCCAGCAGTGAGACAGGGAGTACGAACACTGAAGCTTTCTTT. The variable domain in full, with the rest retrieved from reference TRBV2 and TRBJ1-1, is EPEVTQTPSHQVTQMGQEVILRCVPISNHLYFYWYRQILGQKVEFLVSFYNNEISEKSEIFDDQFSVERPDGSNFTLKIRSTKLEDSAMYFCASSETGSTNTEAFFGQGTRLTVV.

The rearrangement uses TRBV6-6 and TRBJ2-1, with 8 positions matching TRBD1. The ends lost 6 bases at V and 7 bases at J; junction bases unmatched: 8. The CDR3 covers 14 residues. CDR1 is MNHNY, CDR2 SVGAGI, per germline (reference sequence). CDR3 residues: CASSLDRASNEQFF. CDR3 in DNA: TGTGCCAGCAGCTTGGACAGGGCCTCAAATGAGCAGTTCTTC.

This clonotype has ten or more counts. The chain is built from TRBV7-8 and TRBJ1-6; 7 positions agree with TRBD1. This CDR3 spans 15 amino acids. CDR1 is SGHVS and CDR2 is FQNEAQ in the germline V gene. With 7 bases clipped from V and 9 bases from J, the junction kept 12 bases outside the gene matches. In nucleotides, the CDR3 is TGTGCCAGCACCCGACAGGGCATCCCGTCTTCACCCCTCCACTTT. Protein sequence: CASTRQGIPSSPLHF.

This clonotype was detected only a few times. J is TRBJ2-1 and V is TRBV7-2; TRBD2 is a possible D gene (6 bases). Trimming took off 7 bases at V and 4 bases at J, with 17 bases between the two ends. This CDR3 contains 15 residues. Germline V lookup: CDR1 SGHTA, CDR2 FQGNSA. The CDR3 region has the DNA TGTGCCAGCACCCCCGGGAGCGGAATGTACAATGAGCAGTTCTTC. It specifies CASTPGSGMYNEQFF.

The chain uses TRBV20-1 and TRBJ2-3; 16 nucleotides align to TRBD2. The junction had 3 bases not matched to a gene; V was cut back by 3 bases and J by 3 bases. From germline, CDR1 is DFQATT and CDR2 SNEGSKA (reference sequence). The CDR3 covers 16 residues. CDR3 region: CSASGTSGGATDTQYF. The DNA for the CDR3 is TGCAGTGCTAGCGGGACTAGCGGGGGGGCAACAGATACGCAGTATTTT.

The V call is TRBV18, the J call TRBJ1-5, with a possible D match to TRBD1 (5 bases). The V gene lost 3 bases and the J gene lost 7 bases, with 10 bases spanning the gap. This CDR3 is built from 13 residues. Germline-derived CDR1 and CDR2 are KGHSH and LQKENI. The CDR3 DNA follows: TGTGCCAGCTCACCGGGGAGGGACCAGCCCCAGCATTTT. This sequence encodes CASSPGRDQPQHF.

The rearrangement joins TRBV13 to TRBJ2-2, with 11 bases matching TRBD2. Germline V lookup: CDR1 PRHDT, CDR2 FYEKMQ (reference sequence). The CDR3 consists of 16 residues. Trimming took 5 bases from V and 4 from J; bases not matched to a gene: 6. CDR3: CASSAGTSGFTGELFF. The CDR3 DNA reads TGTGCCAGCAGCGCTGGGACTAGCGGTTTCACCGGGGAGCTGTTTTTT.

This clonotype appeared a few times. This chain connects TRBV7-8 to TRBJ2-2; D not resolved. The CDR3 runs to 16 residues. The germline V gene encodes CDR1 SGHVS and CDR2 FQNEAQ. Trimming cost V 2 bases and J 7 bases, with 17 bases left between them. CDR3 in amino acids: CASSLSRWATFGELFF. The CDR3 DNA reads TGTGCCAGCAGCTTATCTCGGTGGGCGACATTCGGGGAGCTGTTTTTT.

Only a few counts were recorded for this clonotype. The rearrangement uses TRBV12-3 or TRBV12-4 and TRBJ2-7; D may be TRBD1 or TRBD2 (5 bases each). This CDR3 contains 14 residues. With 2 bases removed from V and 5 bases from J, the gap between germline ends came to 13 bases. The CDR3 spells CASSLNPQEDEQYF. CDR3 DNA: TGTGCCAGCAGTTTAAACCCACAGGAGGACGAGCAGTACTTC.

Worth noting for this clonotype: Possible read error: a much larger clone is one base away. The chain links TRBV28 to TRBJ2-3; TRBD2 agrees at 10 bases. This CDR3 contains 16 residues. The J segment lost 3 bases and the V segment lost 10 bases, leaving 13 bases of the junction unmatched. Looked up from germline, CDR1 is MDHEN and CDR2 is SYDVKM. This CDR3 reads CANSHLAGEGTDTQYF. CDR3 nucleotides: TGTGCCAACAGCCACCTAGCGGGAGAAGGAACAGATACGCAGTATTTT.